What follows is one T cell receptor (beta chain) and its context. Its antigen is still unknown. The data were obtained in a study of T cells in localized non-small cell lung cancer. In germline, CDR1 is MNHNS, CDR2 SASEGT. The length of the CDR3 is 14 residues. The J segment lost 2 bases and the V segment lost 6 bases, leaving 6 bases of the junction unmatched. TCRdb keeps only in-frame clones here, not all; method: immunoSEQ multiplex PCR. The data hold tens of thousands of clones, with over 80% observed a single time. Findings of the study overall: Highest T cell clonality was seen in uninvolved adjacent lung, surpassing that measured in tumor. Longer overall survival was seen with higher T cell density measured in blood.

Source: peripheral blood, taken before any cancer treatment. The genes are TRBV6-1 and TRBJ2-5; TRBD1 agrees at 7 bases. This TCR derives from a man aged 35 to 70 with stage I squamous cell lung carcinoma. The CDR3 loop reads CASRQGTAQETQYF. The DNA for the CDR3 is TGTGCCAGCAGACAGGGGACAGCTCAAGAGACCCAGTACTTC.